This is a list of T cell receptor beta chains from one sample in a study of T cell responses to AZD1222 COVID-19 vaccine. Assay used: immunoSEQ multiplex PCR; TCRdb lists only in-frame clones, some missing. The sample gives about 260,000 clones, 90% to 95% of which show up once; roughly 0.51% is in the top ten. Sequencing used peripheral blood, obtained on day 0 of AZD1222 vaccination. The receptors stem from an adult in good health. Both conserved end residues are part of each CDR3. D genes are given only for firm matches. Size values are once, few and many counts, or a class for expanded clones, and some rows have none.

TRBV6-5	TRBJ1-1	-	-	CASRTGTIEAFF	TGTGCCAGCAGAACCGGGACTATTGAAGCTTTCTTT
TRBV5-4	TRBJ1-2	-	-	CASSSRTGPNYGYTF	TGTGCCAGCAGCTCCCGGACGGGTCCTAACTATGGCTACACCTTC
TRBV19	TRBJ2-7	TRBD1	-	CASKGDRAEQYF	TGTGCCAGTAAGGGGGACAGGGCCGAGCAGTACTTC
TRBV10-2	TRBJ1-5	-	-	CASTSGGNQPQHF	TGCGCCAGCACCTCAGGGGGCAATCAGCCCCAGCATTTT
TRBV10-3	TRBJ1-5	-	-	CASGPGTSYSNQPQHF	TGTGCCTCCGGGCCCGGGACATCTTATAGCAATCAGCCCCAGCATTTT
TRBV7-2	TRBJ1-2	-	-	CASSLDAGAGYTF	TGTGCCAGCAGCTTAGACGCCGGGGCCGGCTACACCTTC
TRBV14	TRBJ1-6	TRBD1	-	CASSHQNRDRGPLHF	TGTGCCAGCAGCCATCAGAACCGGGACAGGGGTCCCCTCCACTTT
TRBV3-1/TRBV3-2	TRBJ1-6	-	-	CASSQQGTSPLHF	TGTGCCAGCAGCCAGCAGGGGACTTCACCCCTCCACTTT
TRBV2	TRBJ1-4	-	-	CARRDGGEKLFF	TGTGCCAGAAGGGACGGGGGTGAAAAACTGTTTTTT
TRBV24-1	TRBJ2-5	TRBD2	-	CATSDLPGLAEETQYF	TGTGCCACCAGTGATTTGCCGGGACTAGCGGAAGAGACCCAGTACTTC
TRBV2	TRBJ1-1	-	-	CASSLRGRDTEAFF	TGTGCCAGCAGCCTCCGGGGACGGGACACTGAAGCTTTCTTT
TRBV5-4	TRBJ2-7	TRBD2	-	CASSRTSGGAGPYEQYF	TGTGCCAGCAGTAGGACTAGCGGGGGCGCTGGGCCCTACGAGCAGTACTTC
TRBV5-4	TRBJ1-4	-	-	CASSRTAATNEKLFF	TGTGCCAGCAGCAGAACCGCGGCAACTAATGAAAAACTGTTTTTT
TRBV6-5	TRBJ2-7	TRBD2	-	CASSLREAYEQYF	TGTGCCAGCAGTTTACGGGAGGCCTACGAGCAGTACTTC
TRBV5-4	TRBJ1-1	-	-	CASSPRNAGTEAFF	TGTGCCAGCAGCCCCCGAAACGCAGGCACTGAAGCTTTCTTT
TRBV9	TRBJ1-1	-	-	CASSPTSVNPEAFF	TGTGCCAGCAGCCCTACTTCAGTGAACCCAGAAGCTTTCTTT
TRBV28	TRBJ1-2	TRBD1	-	CASSPRDRAYYGYTF	TGTGCCAGCAGTCCAAGGGACAGAGCCTACTATGGCTACACCTTC
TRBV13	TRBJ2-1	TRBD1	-	CASSPSPGQNNEQFF	TGTGCCAGCAGCCCCTCCCCGGGACAGAACAATGAGCAGTTCTTC
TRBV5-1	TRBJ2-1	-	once	CASTNPPYNEQFF	TGCGCCAGCACGAATCCTCCCTACAATGAGCAGTTCTTC
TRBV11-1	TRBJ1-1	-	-	CASSLGQAAEAFF	TGTGCCAGCAGCTTAGGACAGGCCGCTGAAGCTTTCTTT
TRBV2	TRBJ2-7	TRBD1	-	CASTEQGARKQYF	TGTGCCAGCACAGAACAGGGGGCACGGAAGCAGTACTTC
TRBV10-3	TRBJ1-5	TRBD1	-	CAIGRQGFEAQHF	TGTGCCATCGGAAGACAGGGTTTTGAAGCCCAGCATTTT
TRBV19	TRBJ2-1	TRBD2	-	CASTNSPGTSGRPYNEQFF	TGTGCCAGTACCAATTCTCCCGGGACTAGCGGGAGGCCCTACAATGAGCAGTTCTTC
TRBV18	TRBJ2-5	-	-	CASSPQRRYQETQYF	TGTGCCAGCTCACCCCAACGGCGGTACCAAGAGACCCAGTACTTC
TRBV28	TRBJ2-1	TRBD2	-	CASGLAGSNEQFF	TGTGCCAGCGGACTAGCGGGATCCAATGAGCAGTTCTTC
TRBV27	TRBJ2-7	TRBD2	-	CASWTSDSYEQYF	TGTGCCAGCTGGACTAGCGATTCCTACGAGCAGTACTTC
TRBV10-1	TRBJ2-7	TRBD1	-	CASLKDRGCSYEQYF	TGCGCCAGCTTAAAAGACAGGGGATGTTCCTACGAGCAGTACTTC
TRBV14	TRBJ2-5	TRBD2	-	CASSPWTTSGSLGTQYF	TGTGCCAGCAGCCCCTGGACCACTAGCGGGAGTTTAGGGACCCAGTACTTC
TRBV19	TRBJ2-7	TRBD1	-	CASSPGQGDKYEQYF	TGTGCCAGTAGTCCGGGACAGGGGGATAAATACGAGCAGTACTTC
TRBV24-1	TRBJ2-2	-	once	CATSDWRGELTGELFF	TGTGCCACCAGTGACTGGAGGGGAGAACTCACCGGGGAGCTGTTTTTT
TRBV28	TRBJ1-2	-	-	CASSLSGRNYGYTF	TGTGCCAGCAGTTTAAGTGGACGAAACTATGGCTACACCTTC
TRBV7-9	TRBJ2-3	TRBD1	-	CASSYTTGGRKTDTQYF	TGTGCCAGCAGCTATACTACAGGGGGCAGAAAGACAGATACGCAGTATTTT
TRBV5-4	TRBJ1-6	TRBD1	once	CASSLGDRGGSPLHF	TGTGCCAGCAGCTTGGGGGACAGGGGAGGTTCACCCCTCCACTTT
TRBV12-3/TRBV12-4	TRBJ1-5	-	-	CASRWRDQPQHF	TGTGCCAGCAGGTGGCGAGATCAGCCCCAGCATTTT
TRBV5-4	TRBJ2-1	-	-	CASSKGSSSSYNEQFF	TGTGCCAGCAGCAAAGGGAGCTCGAGCTCCTACAATGAGCAGTTCTTC
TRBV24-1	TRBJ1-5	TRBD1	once	CATSDTGGNQPQHF	TGTGCCACCAGTGACACAGGGGGGAATCAGCCCCAGCATTTT
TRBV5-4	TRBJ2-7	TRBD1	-	CASSPQGWHEQYF	TGTGCCAGCAGCCCACAGGGGTGGCACGAGCAGTACTTC
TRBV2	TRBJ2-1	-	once	CASSEIQGGEQFF	TGTGCCAGCAGTGAAATACAGGGTGGTGAGCAGTTCTTC
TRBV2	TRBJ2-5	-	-	CASSTFRAQETQYF	TGTGCCAGCAGTACCTTCAGGGCTCAAGAGACCCAGTACTTC
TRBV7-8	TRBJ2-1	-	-	CASSLRWSPDNEQFF	TGTGCCAGCAGCCTCCGGTGGTCCCCTGACAATGAGCAGTTCTTC
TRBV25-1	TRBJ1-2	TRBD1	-	CASSEIDRGTYTF	TGTGCCAGCAGTGAAATAGACAGGGGGACTTACACCTTC
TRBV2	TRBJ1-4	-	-	CASSEGRLANEKLFF	TGTGCCAGCAGTGAAGGCAGGCTAGCTAATGAAAAACTGTTTTTT
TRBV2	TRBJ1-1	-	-	CASYFTLADTEAFF	TGTGCCAGCTATTTTACACTGGCGGACACTGAAGCTTTCTTT
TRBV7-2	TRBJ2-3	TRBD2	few	CASSLRGGSGADTQYF	TGTGCCAGCAGCCTACGCGGCGGGAGCGGCGCAGATACGCAGTATTTT
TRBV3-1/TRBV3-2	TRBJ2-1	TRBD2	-	CASSPLAGVPNEQFF	TGTGCCAGCAGCCCACTAGCGGGAGTGCCCAATGAGCAGTTCTTC
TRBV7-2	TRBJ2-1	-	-	CASRNTYGPHEEQFF	TGTGCCAGCCGAAACACCTATGGACCCCACGAAGAGCAGTTCTTC
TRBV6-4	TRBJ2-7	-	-	CASPGQDSSYEQYF	TGTGCCAGCCCTGGGCAGGATAGCTCCTACGAGCAGTACTTC
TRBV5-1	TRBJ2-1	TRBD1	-	CASSSTGGDYNEQFF	TGCGCCAGCAGCAGTACAGGGGGCGACTACAATGAGCAGTTCTTC
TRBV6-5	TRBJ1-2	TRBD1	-	CASTRQGDGYTF	TGTGCCAGCACGAGACAGGGGGATGGCTACACCTTC
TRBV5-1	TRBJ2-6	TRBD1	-	CASSRTGASSGANVLTF	TGCGCCAGCAGCCGAACAGGGGCCAGCTCTGGGGCCAACGTCCTGACTTTC
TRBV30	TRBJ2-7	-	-	CAWSVTGWGNHEQYF	TGTGCCTGGAGTGTTACCGGGTGGGGGAACCACGAGCAGTACTTC
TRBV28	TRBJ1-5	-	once	CASKDRPSNQPQHF	TGTGCCAGCAAGGACAGACCAAGCAATCAGCCCCAGCATTTT
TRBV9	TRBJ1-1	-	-	CASSPRQENTEAFF	TGTGCCAGCAGCCCTCGACAGGAGAACACTGAAGCTTTCTTT
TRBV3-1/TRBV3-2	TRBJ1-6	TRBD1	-	CASSRDTGGNSPLHF	TGTGCCAGCAGCCGGGATACAGGGGGCAATTCACCCCTCCACTTT